Shown below are 8 T cell receptor beta chains from a single sample sequenced in a study of T cells after yellow fever vaccination. One entry per CDR3 protein, called by TCRdb with MiXCR from the 5' RACE reads. The table lists some 350,000 distinct CDR3 sequences, approximately 4% of them singletons, with roughly 25% in the top ten. The sample was PBMCs, taken 5 days after the yellow fever booster vaccination. These TCRs come from a man younger than 30 who received the YFV17D yellow fever vaccine.

This clonotype has ten or more counts. The rearrangement joins TRBV4-3 to TRBJ2-7; 10 bases are shared with TRBD1. Germline values: CDR1 LGHNA, CDR2 YSLEER. Trimming cost V 3 bases and J 3 bases; bases outside gene matches: 5. CDR3 length equals 15 residues. Here the CDR3 reads CASSQPGQGIYEQYF. The DNA for the CDR3 is TGCGCCAGCAGCCAGCCGGGACAGGGGATCTACGAGCAGTACTTC.

This clonotype has just a few counts. CDR3 amino acids: CASSQKYRDGKNIQYF. CDR3 nucleotide sequence: TGTGCCAGCAGCCAAAAGTACCGGGACGGCAAAAACATTCAGTACTTC. The chain employs TRBV3-2 and TRBJ2-4; whether TRBD2, the table's D call, matches the DNA was not checked. TRBV3-2 constitutes a pseudogene. The CDR3 runs 16 residues.

This clonotype has just a few counts. The chain joins TRBV6-6 to TRBJ2-2; D may be TRBD1 or TRBD2 (5 bases each). Between the trimmed V and J ends, which lost 1 base and 1 base, there was a span of 7 bases. The CDR3 spans 15 residues. Per the germline V gene, CDR1 is MNHNY and CDR2 is SVGAGI (reference sequence). CDR3 protein: CASSYWDGNTGELFF. In DNA, the CDR3 is TGTGCCAGCAGTTACTGGGACGGGAACACCGGGGAGCTGTTTTTT.

The chain has TRBV7-9 and TRBJ1-5, with D hard to call. The CDR3 has 15 amino acids. Trimming took 4 bases from V and 0 from J, leaving 10 bases between them. CDR1 is SEHNR and CDR2 is FQNEAQ in the germline V gene (reference sequence). Here the CDR3 reads CASSSADHSNQPQHF. In nucleotides, the CDR3 is TGTGCCAGCAGCTCTGCAGACCATAGCAATCAGCCCCAGCATTTT.

The table lists this clonotype with a few counts. The chain links TRBV20-1 to TRBJ2-1; 11 positions agree with TRBD2. The junction had 11 bases not matched to a gene; V was cut back by 3 bases and J by 10 bases. The CDR3 has 15 residues. In germline, CDR1 is DFQATT, CDR2 SNEGSKA (reference sequence). The CDR3 region is CSASRVAGGPIEQFF. The CDR3 DNA follows: TGCAGTGCTAGCCGGGTAGCGGGGGGGCCAATAGAGCAGTTCTTC.

The chain carries TRBV30 and TRBJ2-5, with no clear D. Trimming removed 0 bases from V and 5 bases from J, with 10 bases in between. This CDR3 comprises 13 residues. Germline values: CDR1 GTSNPN, CDR2 SVGIG (reference sequence). The CDR3: CAWSVGRSETQYF. The CDR3 region has the DNA TGTGCCTGGAGTGTGGGTCGCTCGGAGACCCAGTACTTC.

This clonotype showed up many times. The rearrangement links TRBV12-3 or TRBV12-4 to TRBJ2-3; 13 bases agree with TRBD2. This CDR3 region has 15 residues. J was trimmed by 3 bases and V by 6 bases; bases with no gene match: 3. The CDR3 spells CASSAGLAGTDTQYF. The CDR3 DNA is TGTGCCAGCAGCGCGGGACTAGCGGGGACAGATACGCAGTATTTT.

The genes are TRBV27 and TRBJ2-1, with TRBD2 identical over 7 bases. V shed 5 bases, J shed 3 bases, and the junction held 13 bases outside the gene matches. The CDR3 sequence is 17 residues long. Germline-derived CDR1 and CDR2 are MNHEY and SMNVEV (reference sequence). The CDR3 DNA is TGTGCCAGCAGTGAATATTTGGCGGGGGACCTCTACAATGAGCAGTTCTTC. This translates into CASSEYLAGDLYNEQFF.